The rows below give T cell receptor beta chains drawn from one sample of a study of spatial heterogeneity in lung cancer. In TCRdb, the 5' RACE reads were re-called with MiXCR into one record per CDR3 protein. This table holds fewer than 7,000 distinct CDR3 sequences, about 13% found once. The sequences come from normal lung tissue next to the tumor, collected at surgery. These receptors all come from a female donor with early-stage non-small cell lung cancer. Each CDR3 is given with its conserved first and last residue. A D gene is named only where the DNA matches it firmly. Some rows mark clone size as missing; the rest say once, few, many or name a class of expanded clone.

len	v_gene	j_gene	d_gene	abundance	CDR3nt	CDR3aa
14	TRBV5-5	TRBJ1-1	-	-	TGTGCCAGCAGCTTGCAACGGATGAACACTGAAGCTTTCTTT	CASSLQRMNTEAFF
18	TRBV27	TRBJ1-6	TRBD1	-	TGTGCCAGCAGTTTAAAAAGACCCGGCGGACAGGGGGAATCACCCCTCCACTTT	CASSLKRPGGQGESPLHF
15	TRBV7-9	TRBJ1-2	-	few	TGTGCCAGCAGCCCGCCCATCCCGGGGGGGGATGGCTACACCTTC	CASSPPIPGGDGYTF
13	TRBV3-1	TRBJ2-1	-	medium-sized	TGTGCCAGCAGCCAAGTACCGGGTAATGAGCAGTTCTTC	CASSQVPGNEQFF
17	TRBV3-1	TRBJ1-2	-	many	TGTGCCAGCAGCCAAGAAGGGGCCTGGGGAGGTAACTATGGCTACACCTTC	CASSQEGAWGGNYGYTF
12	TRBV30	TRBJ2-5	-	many	TGTGCCTGGGGGGGAGTGGATGAGACCCAGTACTTC	CAWGGVDETQYF
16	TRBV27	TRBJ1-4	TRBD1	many	TGTGCCAGCACCCAGGACAGGGTTCGAACTAATGAAAAACTGTTTTTT	CASTQDRVRTNEKLFF
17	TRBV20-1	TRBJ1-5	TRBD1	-	TGCAGTGCTTCCCGACAGGGGGCTGGCTTGGGGGATCAGCCCCAGCATTTT	CSASRQGAGLGDQPQHF
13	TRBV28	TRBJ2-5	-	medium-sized	TGTGCCAGCATCGGGGCTAGCCAAAAGACCCAGTACTTC	CASIGASQKTQYF
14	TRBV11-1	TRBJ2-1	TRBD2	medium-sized	TGTGCCAGCAGCCCTCGGGGGGGCGGTAATGAGCAGTTCTTC	CASSPRGGGNEQFF
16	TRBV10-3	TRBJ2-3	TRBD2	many	TGTGCCACCCGACTTGGACTAGCGGGGAGCACAGATACGCAGTATTTT	CATRLGLAGSTDTQYF
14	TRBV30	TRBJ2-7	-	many	TGTGCCTGTCTTAGAGTCAAGACTAGTAACGAGCAGTACTTC	CACLRVKTSNEQYF
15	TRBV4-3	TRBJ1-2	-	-	TGCGCCAGCAGCCACTCTTCTCAGGGACTCAATGGCTACACCTTC	CASSHSSQGLNGYTF
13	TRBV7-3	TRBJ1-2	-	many	TGTGCCAGCAGCTTAGGGGACAATAATGGCTACACCTTC	CASSLGDNNGYTF
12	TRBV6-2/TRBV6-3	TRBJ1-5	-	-	TGTGCCAGCACCGAGGAGCGGCAGCCCCAGCATTTT	CASTEERQPQHF
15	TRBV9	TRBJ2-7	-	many	TGTGCCAGCAGCCCGACCGGGACAAACTCCTACGAGCAGTACTTC	CASSPTGTNSYEQYF
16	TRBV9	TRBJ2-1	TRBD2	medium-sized	TGTGCCAGCAGCGTACGACTAGCGGGAAACTACAATGAGCAGTTCTTC	CASSVRLAGNYNEQFF
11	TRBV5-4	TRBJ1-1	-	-	TGTGCCAGCAGCAAAAACACTGAAGCTTTCTTT	CASSKNTEAFF
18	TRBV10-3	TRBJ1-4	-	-	TGTGCCATCAGTGACTTATGGGCAGGGCTCGCAACTAATGAAAAACTGTTTTTT	CAISDLWAGLATNEKLFF
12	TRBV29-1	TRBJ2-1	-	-	TGCAGCGTTCGCCGGGAGTCCAATGAGCAGTTCTTC	CSVRRESNEQFF
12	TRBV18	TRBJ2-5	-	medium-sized	TGTGCCAGCTCACAGGGGGAAGAGACCCAGTACTTC	CASSQGEETQYF
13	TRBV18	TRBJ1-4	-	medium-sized	TGTGCCAGCTCACCTCGCGGGACCGAAAAACTGTTTTTT	CASSPRGTEKLFF
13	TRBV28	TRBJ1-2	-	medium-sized	TGTGCCAGCAACCCCAATGTTAACTATGGCTACACCTTC	CASNPNVNYGYTF
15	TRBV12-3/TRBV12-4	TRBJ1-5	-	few	TGTGCCAGCAGTTTAGGGCACTATAGCAATCAGCCCCAGCATTTT	CASSLGHYSNQPQHF
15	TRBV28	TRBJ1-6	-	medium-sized	TGTGCCAGCAGTTTGGGTTTATCCTATAATTCACCCCTCCACTTT	CASSLGLSYNSPLHF
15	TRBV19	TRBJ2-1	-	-	TGTGCCAGTAGTGCCCTAACGTCAATCGGGAGTGAGCAGTTCTTC	CASSALTSIGSEQFF
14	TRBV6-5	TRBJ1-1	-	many	TGTGCCAGCAGATGGTCCCCAGGGGACACTGAAGCTTTCTTT	CASRWSPGDTEAFF
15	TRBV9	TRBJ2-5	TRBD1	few	TGTGCCAGCACCCTCAGGGACAGGGATTGGGAGACCCAGTACTTC	CASTLRDRDWETQYF
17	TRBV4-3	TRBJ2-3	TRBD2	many	TGCGCCAGCAGCCAAGACTGGCGGGGGGGCTCGGGAGATACGCAGTATTTT	CASSQDWRGGSGDTQYF
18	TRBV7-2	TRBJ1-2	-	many	TGTGCCAGCAGCCCCTGGGACCAGCCCGCTTTAGCTAACTATGGCTACACCTTC	CASSPWDQPALANYGYTF
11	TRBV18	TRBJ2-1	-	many	TGTGCCAGCTCACCTTACGATGAGCAGTTCTTC	CASSPYDEQFF
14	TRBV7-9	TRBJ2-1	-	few	TGTGCCAGCAGCTTAGCGCAGGCCAGAAATGAGCAGTTCTTC	CASSLAQARNEQFF
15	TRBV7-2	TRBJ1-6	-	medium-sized	TGTGCCAGCAGCCTCCGGACTCCCCGAAATTCACCCCTCCACTTT	CASSLRTPRNSPLHF
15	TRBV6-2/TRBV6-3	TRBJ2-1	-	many	TGTGCCAGCAGTTATTTGGGGAGCGATTTTGTTGAGCAGTTCTTC	CASSYLGSDFVEQFF
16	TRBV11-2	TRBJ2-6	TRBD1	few	TGTGCCAGCAGCTTAAACAGGGGGCAAGGGGCCAACGTCCTGACTTTC	CASSLNRGQGANVLTF
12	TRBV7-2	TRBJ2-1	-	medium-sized	TGTGCCAGCAGCCGTACAGGGCGTGAGCAGTTCTTC	CASSRTGREQFF
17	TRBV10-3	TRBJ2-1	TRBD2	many	TGTGCCATCAGTGAGCCGTGGACTAGCGGGGGGAACAATGAGCAGTTCTTC	CAISEPWTSGGNNEQFF
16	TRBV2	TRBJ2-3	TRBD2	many	TGTGCCAGCAGTCGGACTAGCGGGACTAGCACAGATACGCAGTATTTT	CASSRTSGTSTDTQYF
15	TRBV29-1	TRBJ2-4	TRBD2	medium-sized	TGCAGCGTTTTGGGTCGGGAGGGCGTCAAAAACATTCAGTACTTC	CSVLGREGVKNIQYF
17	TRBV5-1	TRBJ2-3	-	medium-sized	TGCGCCAGCAGCTTGGGCTGGCGGACAACCCGCACAGATACGCAGTATTTT	CASSLGWRTTRTDTQYF
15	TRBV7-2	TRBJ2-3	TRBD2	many	TGTGCCAGCGGATCTAGCGGGAGGGCGACAGATACGCAGTATTTT	CASGSSGRATDTQYF
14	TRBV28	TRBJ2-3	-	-	TGTGCCAGCAGTGCCCCAAGCGGCACAGATACGCAGTATTTT	CASSAPSGTDTQYF
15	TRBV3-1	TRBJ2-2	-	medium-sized	TGTGCCAGCAGCCCCGGGGGCTCTAACACCGGGGAGCTGTTTTTT	CASSPGGSNTGELFF
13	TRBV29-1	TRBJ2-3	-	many	TGCAGCGTTGATGGCCAGAACACAGATACGCAGTATTTT	CSVDGQNTDTQYF
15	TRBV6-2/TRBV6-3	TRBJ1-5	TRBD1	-	TGTGTCACGGATGACGGACAGGATAGCAATCAGCCCCAGCATTTT	CVTDDGQDSNQPQHF